This T cell receptor (beta chain) emerged from a study of radiotherapy plus CTLA-4 blockade in lung cancer. Germline CDR1 reads SGHKS; CDR2 reads YYEKEE (reference sequence). The junction had 6 bases not matched to a gene; V was cut back by 6 bases and J by 3 bases. The CDR3 extends over 14 amino acids. The assay was immunoSEQ multiplex PCR, and TCRdb's table has in-frame clones only and misses some. The table lists around 38,000 clones, about 86% of them singletons. The specimen was peripheral blood, collected from a patient treated with radiotherapy plus ipilimumab. This chain links TRBV5-5 with TRBJ1-3; 7 bases align to TRBD1. This sequence originates from a human donor with non-small cell lung cancer whose response to radiotherapy plus ipilimumab could not be evaluated. CDR3 nucleotide sequence: TGTGCCAGCACCGGGACAGTCGGTGGAAACACCATATATTTT. It translates to CASTGTVGGNTIYF. The entire variable domain, with the rest obtained from reference TRBV5-5 and TRBJ1-3, is as follows: DAGVTQSPTHLIKTRGQQVTLRCSPISGHKSVSWYQQVLGQGPQFIFQYYEKEERGRGNFPDRFSARQFPNYSSELNVNALLLGDSALYLCASTGTVGGNTIYFGEGSWLTVV.